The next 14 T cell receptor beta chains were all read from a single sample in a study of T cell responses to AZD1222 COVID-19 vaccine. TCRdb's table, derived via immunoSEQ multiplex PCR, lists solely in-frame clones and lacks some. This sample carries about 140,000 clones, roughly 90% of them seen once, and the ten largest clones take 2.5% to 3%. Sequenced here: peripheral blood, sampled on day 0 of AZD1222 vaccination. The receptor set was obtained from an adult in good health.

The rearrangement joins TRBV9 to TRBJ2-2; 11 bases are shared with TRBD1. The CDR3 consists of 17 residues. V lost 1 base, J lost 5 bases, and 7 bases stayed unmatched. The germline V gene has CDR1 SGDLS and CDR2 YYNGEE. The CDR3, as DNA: TGTGCCAGCAGCGTACCCCCGGGACAGGGGGAAACCGGGGAGCTGTTTTTT. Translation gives CASSVPPGQGETGELFF.

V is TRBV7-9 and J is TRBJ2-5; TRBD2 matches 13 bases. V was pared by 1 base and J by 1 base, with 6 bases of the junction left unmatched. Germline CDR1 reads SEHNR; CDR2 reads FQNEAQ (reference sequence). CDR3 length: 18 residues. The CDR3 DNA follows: TGTGCCAGCAGCTTAGGTGGACTAGCGGGGGCCTTCCAAGAGACCCAGTACTTC. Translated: CASSLGGLAGAFQETQYF.

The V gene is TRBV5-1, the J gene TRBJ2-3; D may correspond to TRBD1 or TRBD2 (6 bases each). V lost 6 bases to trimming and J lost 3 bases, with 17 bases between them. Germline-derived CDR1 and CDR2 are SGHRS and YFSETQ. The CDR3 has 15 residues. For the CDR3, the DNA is TGCGCCAGCACCCTGGGGGGCGTTATGACAGATACGCAGTATTTT. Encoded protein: CASTLGGVMTDTQYF. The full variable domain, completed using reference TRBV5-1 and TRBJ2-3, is KAGVTQTPRYLIKTRGQQVTLSCSPISGHRSVSWYQQTPGQGLQFLFEYFSETQRNKGNFPGRFSGRQFSNSRSEMNVSTLELGDSALYLCASTLGGVMTDTQYFGPGTRLTVL.

The CDR3 loop reads CASSEDHSGELFF. The CDR3 DNA sequence: TGTGCCAGCAGCGAAGACCATTCCGGGGAGCTGTTTTTT. The gene calls are TRBV11-1 and TRBJ2-2; no clear D gene. Trimming left V 5 bases short and J 6 bases short, with 10 bases between. This CDR3 is built from 13 residues. The germline V gene encodes CDR1 SGHAT and CDR2 FQDESV (reference sequence).

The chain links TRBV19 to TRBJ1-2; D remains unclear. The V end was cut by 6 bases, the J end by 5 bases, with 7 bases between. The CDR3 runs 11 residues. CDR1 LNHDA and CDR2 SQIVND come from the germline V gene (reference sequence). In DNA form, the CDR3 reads TGTGCCAGTAGAGATCAGTATGGCTACACCTTC. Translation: CASRDQYGYTF.

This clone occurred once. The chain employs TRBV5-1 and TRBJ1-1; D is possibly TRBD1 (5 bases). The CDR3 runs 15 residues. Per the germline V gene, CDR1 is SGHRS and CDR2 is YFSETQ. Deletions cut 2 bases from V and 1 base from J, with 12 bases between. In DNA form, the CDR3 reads TGCGCCAGCAGCTTCCGTCTGGGACGGAACACTGAAGCTTTCTTT. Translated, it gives CASSFRLGRNTEAFF.

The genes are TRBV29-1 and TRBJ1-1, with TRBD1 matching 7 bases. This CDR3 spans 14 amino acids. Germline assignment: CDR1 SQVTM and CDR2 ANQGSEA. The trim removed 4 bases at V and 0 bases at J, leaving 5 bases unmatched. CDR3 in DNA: TGCAGCGTTGCCACAGGGGCACTGAACACTGAAGCTTTCTTT. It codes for CSVATGALNTEAFF.

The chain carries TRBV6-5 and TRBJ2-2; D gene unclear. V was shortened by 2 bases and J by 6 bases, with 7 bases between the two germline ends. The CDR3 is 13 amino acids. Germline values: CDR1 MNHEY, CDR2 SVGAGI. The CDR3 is CASSYGVPGELFF. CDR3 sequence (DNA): TGTGCCAGCAGTTACGGGGTTCCCGGGGAGCTGTTTTTT.

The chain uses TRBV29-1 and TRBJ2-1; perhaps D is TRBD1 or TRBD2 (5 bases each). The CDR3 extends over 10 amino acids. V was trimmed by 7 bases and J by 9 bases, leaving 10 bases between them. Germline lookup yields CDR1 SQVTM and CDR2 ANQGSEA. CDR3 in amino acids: CSADSGEQFF. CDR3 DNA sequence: TGCAGCGCCGACAGCGGTGAGCAGTTCTTC.

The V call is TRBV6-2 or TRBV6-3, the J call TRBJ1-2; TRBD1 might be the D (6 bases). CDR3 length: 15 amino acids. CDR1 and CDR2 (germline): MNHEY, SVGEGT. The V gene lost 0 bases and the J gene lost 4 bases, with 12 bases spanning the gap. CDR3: CASSYSTRDIYGYTF. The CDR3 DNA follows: TGTGCCAGCAGTTACTCGACTCGGGACATCTATGGCTACACCTTC.

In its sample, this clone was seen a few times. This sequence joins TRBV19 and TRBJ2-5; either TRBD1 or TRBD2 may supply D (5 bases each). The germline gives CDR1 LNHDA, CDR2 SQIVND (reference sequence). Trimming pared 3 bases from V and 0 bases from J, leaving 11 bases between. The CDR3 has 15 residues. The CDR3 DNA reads TGTGCCAGTAGTATCGGAAGGGGAGACCAAGAGACCCAGTACTTC. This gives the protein CASSIGRGDQETQYF.

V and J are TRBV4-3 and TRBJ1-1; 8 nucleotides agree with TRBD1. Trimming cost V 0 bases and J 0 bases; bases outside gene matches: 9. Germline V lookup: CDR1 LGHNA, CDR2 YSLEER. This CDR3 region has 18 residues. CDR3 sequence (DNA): TGCGCCAGCAGCCAAGATCTATTCAGGGGGCGCGTGAACACTGAAGCTTTCTTT. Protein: CASSQDLFRGRVNTEAFF.

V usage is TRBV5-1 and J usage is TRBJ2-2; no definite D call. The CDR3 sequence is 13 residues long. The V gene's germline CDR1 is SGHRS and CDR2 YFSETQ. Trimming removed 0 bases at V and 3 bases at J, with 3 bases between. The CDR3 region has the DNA TGCGCCAGCAGCTTGGAGGACACCGGGGAGCTGTTTTTT. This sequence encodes CASSLEDTGELFF.

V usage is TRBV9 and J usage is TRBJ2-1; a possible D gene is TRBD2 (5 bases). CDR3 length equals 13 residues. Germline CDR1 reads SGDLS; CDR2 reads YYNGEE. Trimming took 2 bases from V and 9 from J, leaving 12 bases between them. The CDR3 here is CASSVSTGSEQFF. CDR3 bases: TGTGCCAGCAGCGTCTCTACGGGAAGTGAGCAGTTCTTC.